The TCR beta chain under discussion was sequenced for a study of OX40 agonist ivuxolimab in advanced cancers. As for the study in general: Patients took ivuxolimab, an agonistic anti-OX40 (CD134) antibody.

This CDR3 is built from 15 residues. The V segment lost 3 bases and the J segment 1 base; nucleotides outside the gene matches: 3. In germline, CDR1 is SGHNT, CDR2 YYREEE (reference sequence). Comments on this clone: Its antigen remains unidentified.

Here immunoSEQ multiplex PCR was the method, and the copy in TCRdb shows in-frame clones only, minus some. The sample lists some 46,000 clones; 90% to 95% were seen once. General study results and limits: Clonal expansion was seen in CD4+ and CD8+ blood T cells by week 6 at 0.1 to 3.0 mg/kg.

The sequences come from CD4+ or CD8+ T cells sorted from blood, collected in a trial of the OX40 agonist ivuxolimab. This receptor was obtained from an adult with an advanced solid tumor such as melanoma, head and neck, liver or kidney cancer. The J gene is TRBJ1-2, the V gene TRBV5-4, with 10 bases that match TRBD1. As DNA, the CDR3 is TGTGCCAGCAGCTGGGGGGACAGGGGTAACTATGGCTACACCTTC. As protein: CASSWGDRGNYGYTF.